This T cell receptor beta chain was sequenced during a study of T cell responses to AZD1222 COVID-19 vaccine. With respect to this clone: The target antigen is unknown.

Study observations and caveats: Spike-specific TCR breadth and depth rose after two AZD1222 doses. Baseline seropositivity occurred in only a handful of AZD1222 recipients. Targets within unmutated variant regions were reportedly found for nearly half of spike-specific TCRs. Clonal diversity was possibly underestimated, and the donors were mostly white British, with more females.

Libraries were prepared by immunoSEQ multiplex PCR; TCRdb keeps only in-frame clonotypes and omits some of them. This sample carries 200,000 or so clones, approximately 90% of them seen once, and the ten largest clones take 5% to 7%. CDR3 size: 13 residues. V dropped 5 bases and J dropped 5 bases, with 11 bases sitting between them. The germline gives CDR1 LNHDA, CDR2 SQIVND (reference sequence). The specimen was peripheral blood, collected on day 0 of AZD1222 vaccination. The receptor was derived from an adult in good health. The V gene is TRBV19, the J gene TRBJ2-3; D is possibly TRBD2 (6 bases). CDR3 nucleotides: TGTGCCAGTAGTGCCCGGGAGCAAGATACGCAGTATTTT. Its protein is CASSAREQDTQYF.